The 14 T cell receptor beta chains given below trace back to one sample, sequenced in a study of CD4 T cells in relation to SARS-CoV-2 and coronaviruses. Their antigens remain unidentified. Profiling relied on immunoSEQ multiplex PCR, and the TCRdb table lists in-frame clones only, not all of them. The profile shows tens of thousands of clones, 72% of them singletons. Unexposed donor CD4+ T cells date from about 2011-2018, before the COVID-19 pandemic. After about 11 days of culture, CD4+ T cells were isolated. The source material was CD4+ T cells from PBMCs, cultured in vitro. These TCRs come from a human donor in good health.

The rearrangement joins TRBV4-3 to TRBJ1-3, with 8 bases aligning to TRBD1. This CDR3 is 16 amino acids long. V shed 2 bases, J shed 3 bases, and the junction held 6 bases outside the gene matches. The germline CDR1 and CDR2 sequences are LGHNA and YSLEER. In DNA form, the CDR3 reads TGCGCCAGCAGCCAATGGACAGGGTCTGTTGGAAACACCATATATTTT. It yields the protein CASSQWTGSVGNTIYF.

This chain connects TRBV5-1 to TRBJ2-3; 9 bases line up with TRBD2. CDR1 and CDR2 from the germline V gene are SGHRS and YFSETQ. V shed 1 base and J 1 base; nucleotides not matched to a gene: 7. The CDR3 extends over 17 amino acids. CDR3 amino acids: CASSLRLAGDGTDTQYF. In DNA form, the CDR3 reads TGCGCCAGCAGCTTGCGGTTAGCGGGGGATGGCACAGATACGCAGTATTTT.

This clone was found a few times. A read error may account for a junction end that differs from germline. The chain combines TRBV19 with TRBJ1-4; D not resolved. Germline V CDR1 and CDR2: LNHDA, SQIVND (reference sequence). The length of the CDR3 is 13 residues. The chain's CDR3 is CASNPTGIERLFF. CDR3 in DNA: TGTGCCAGTAACCCAACCGGGATCGAAAGACTGTTTTTT.

This chain joins TRBV4-3 and TRBJ1-2; D not resolved. The CDR3 has 14 amino acids. V dropped 3 bases and J dropped 8 bases, with 16 bases sitting between them. Germline-derived CDR1 and CDR2 are LGHNA and YSLEER. In nucleotides, the CDR3 is TGCGCCAGCAGCCAGGAGGGCAGGCCTGCCGGCTACACCTTC. It codes for CASSQEGRPAGYTF.

This chain joins TRBV4-1 and TRBJ2-5, with 7 positions matching TRBD1. With V trimmed by 3 bases and J by 5 bases, 3 bases remained unmatched. Germline loops: CDR1 MGHRA, CDR2 YSYEKL. The CDR3 length is 13 residues. In nucleotides, the CDR3 is TGCGCCAGCAGCCAGACAGGGTTGGAGACCCAGTACTTC. It encodes CASSQTGLETQYF.

This chain links TRBV2 with TRBJ2-6; no clear D. Germline V gene lookup returns CDR1 SNHLY and CDR2 FYNNEI. Between the trimmed V and J ends, which lost 6 bases and 2 bases, there was a span of 11 bases. This CDR3 spans 15 amino acids. CDR3 sequence reads: CASSQDGTGANVLTF. Here the CDR3 DNA reads TGTGCCAGCAGCCAAGACGGAACTGGGGCCAACGTCCTGACTTTC.

This sequence joins TRBV5-1 and TRBJ1-4, with 10 nucleotides matching TRBD1. The CDR3 covers 15 residues. Trimming at V came to 4 bases and at J to 5 bases, leaving 5 bases not matched to a gene. The germline V gene has CDR1 SGHRS and CDR2 YFSETQ. The CDR3 protein is CASSEDRGSNEKLFF. Written as DNA, the CDR3 is TGCGCCAGCAGCGAGGACAGGGGGTCCAATGAAAAACTGTTTTTT.

This chain links TRBV5-4 with TRBJ2-3, with 9 nucleotides matching TRBD2. Trimming cost V 7 bases and J 6 bases; bases outside gene matches: 12. Germline lookup yields CDR1 SGHNT and CDR2 YYREEE (reference sequence). This CDR3 contains 15 residues. The CDR3 region is CASRRTSEYSDTQYF. The CDR3 DNA is TGTGCCAGCCGCCGGACTAGCGAGTATTCCGATACGCAGTATTTT.

A few counts support this clone. The V gene is TRBV18, the J gene TRBJ2-2; weak D call: TRBD2 (6 bases). CDR3 size: 14 residues. Trimming pared 6 bases from V and 5 bases from J, leaving 13 bases between. CDR1 and CDR2 from the germline V gene are KGHSH and LQKENI. The CDR3 DNA reads as TGTGCCAGCTCCTATCGCGGGGCAACCGGGGAGCTGTTTTTT. Amino acids: CASSYRGATGELFF.

This sequence joins TRBV4-1 and TRBJ2-1, with TRBD2 matching over 7 bases. This CDR3 contains 15 residues. The trim removed 11 bases at V and 1 base at J, leaving 11 bases unmatched. Germline V gene sequence: CDR1 MGHRA, CDR2 YSYEKL. The CDR3 loop reads CASKPGRESYNEQFF. As DNA, the CDR3 is TGCGCCTCTAAACCGGGGCGGGAGTCCTACAATGAGCAGTTCTTC.

The chain has TRBV19 and TRBJ1-3, with D tentatively TRBD1 (5 bases). There are 16 residues in the CDR3. Germline assignment: CDR1 LNHDA and CDR2 SQIVND (reference sequence). V shed 3 bases and J shed 8 bases, with 20 bases lying between them. CDR3 protein: CASSMEGRRPGDTIYF. The CDR3 DNA is TGTGCCAGTAGTATGGAGGGACGGAGACCCGGGGACACCATATATTTT.

In its sample, this clone was seen a few times. The chain joins TRBV7-2 to TRBJ1-6; TRBD1 aligns across 10 bases. CDR3 length: 16 amino acids. Germline-derived CDR1 and CDR2 are SGHTA and FQGNSA. V lost 2 bases and J lost 7; bases outside the gene matches: 5. This CDR3 is CASSLRGTGANSPLHF. The CDR3 DNA reads as TGTGCCAGCAGCTTACGAGGGACAGGGGCGAATTCACCCCTCCACTTT.

This clone was found once. The chain has TRBV4-1 and TRBJ1-3, with D possibly being TRBD1 (5 bases). Germline V gene lookup returns CDR1 MGHRA and CDR2 YSYEKL. The CDR3 length is 19 residues. Trimming removed 0 bases from V and 3 bases from J, with 21 bases in between. In DNA form, the CDR3 reads TGCGCCAGCAGCCAAGAGTCAGGGCAGGTCCCCGACGTTGGAAACACCATATATTTT. Translation gives CASSQESGQVPDVGNTIYF.

The rearrangement links TRBV3-1 (or the pseudogene TRBV3-2) to TRBJ1-1; the D is unclear. The V gene lost 6 bases and the J gene lost 3 bases, with 17 bases spanning the gap. CDR1 is LGHDT, CDR2 YNNKEL, per germline (reference sequence). The CDR3 is 15 amino acids. CDR3 bases: TGTGCCAGCAGTCGGGCCTCAACGGGGTACACTGAAGCTTTCTTT. This gives the protein CASSRASTGYTEAFF.